This entry describes one T cell receptor (beta chain). RNA amounts of roughly 0.5 to 1 ug underwent reverse transcription with random hexamers. Across 54 Vbeta and 13 Jbeta, TCR beta CDR3 was amplified with immunoSEQ multiplex PCR. TCRdb redid the calling of the immunoSEQ multiplex PCR reads with MiXCR, one entry per CDR3 protein. This sample carries roughly 100,000 distinct CDR3 sequences, approximately 94% of them seen once, and the ten largest clones take roughly 0.38%. Trimming cost V 4 bases and J 2 bases, with 12 bases left between them. The germline V gene has CDR1 KGHDR and CDR2 SFDVKD. This CDR3 has 15 amino acids. In blood CD8+ and CD4+ T cells, TCR beta underwent sequencing. CD8+ and CD4+ T cells were negatively isolated; TEMRA cells were FACS-enriched. This specimen comes from a study of CD8 T cells in Susac syndrome.

The V gene is TRBV24-1, the J gene TRBJ2-3; D perhaps matches TRBD2 (5 bases). The origin of this receptor is a human donor with Susac syndrome. The sample consisted of CD8+ T cells from PBMCs. CDR3 in amino acids: CATSEARDHTDTQYF. The CDR3 nucleotides are TGTGCCACCAGTGAGGCCCGGGATCACACAGATACGCAGTATTTT.